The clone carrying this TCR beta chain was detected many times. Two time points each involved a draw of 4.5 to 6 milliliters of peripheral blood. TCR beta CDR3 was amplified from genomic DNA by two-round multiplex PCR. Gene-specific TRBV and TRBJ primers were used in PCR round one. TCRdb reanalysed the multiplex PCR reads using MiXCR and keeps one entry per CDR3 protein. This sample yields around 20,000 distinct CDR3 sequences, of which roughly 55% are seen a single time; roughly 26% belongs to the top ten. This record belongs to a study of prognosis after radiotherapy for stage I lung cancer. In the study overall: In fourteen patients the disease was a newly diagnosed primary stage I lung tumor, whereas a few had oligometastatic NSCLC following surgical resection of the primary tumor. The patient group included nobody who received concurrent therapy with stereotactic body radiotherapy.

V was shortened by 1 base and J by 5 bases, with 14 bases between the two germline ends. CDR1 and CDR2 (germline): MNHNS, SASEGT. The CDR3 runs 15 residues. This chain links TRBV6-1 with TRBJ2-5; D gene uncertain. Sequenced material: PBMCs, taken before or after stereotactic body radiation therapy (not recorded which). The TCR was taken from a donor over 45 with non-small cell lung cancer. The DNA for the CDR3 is TGTGCCAGCAGTGAAGGACGGAAGCTGCGGGAGACCCAGTACTTC. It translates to CASSEGRKLRETQYF.